This note documents a single TCR beta chain sequence. The antigen is not known. The CDR3 runs 13 residues. V lost 4 bases and J 2 bases, leaving 10 bases between the germline ends. Germline V gives CDR1 SGHNT, CDR2 YYREEE (reference sequence). No infections or other immune events were documented during collection. The source of the sample is a study of identifying expanded T cells in peripheral blood. Overall study results and limits: Over approximately two and four weeks, about 15 and 19 clones changed, versus approximately 1.2 between replicates. Variance in clone template counts between approximately two-week samples significantly increased with total template count across all healthy donors.

The table came from immunoSEQ multiplex PCR; TCRdb's copy has only in-frame clones and leaves some out. The sample lists under 150,000 clones, approximately 86% occurring once. Input material: blood. This rearrangement joins TRBV5-4 to TRBJ2-7; D is possibly TRBD1 or TRBD2 (5 bases each). The sequence was collected from a person aged 18 to 75 in good health. CDR3 protein: CASSVWGTYEQYF. The CDR3 coding sequence is TGTGCCAGCAGCGTGTGGGGGACCTACGAGCAGTACTTC.